A selection of T cell receptor beta chains follows, all from one sample in a study of human T cells and chemical hapten exposure. From the RACE reads, TCRdb called clonotypes with MiXCR, one entry per CDR3 protein. The sample consists of 40,000 to 60,000 distinct CDR3 sequences, around a tenth of them appearing once. This specimen was whole blood, taken in connection with sensitization to the hapten diphenylcyclopropenone (DPC). These receptors were collected from a woman aged 50 to 60 with alopecia areata. Some clones in this sample may be carry-over from other donors' samples. Each CDR3 is given with its conserved first and last residue. Fields, in order: D gene, clone size, J gene, V gene, CDR3 protein, CDR3 DNA. The D gene is left open where the match is weak. The size field is filled for only some rows; it gives once, few, many or a size class.

D: .; size: many; J: TRBJ2-2; V: TRBV3-1; CDR3: CASSPNAPRELFF; DNA: TGTGCCAGCAGCCCGAACGCCCCCCGGGAGCTGTTTTTT
D: .; size: many; J: TRBJ1-2; V: TRBV4-1; CDR3: CASSQVPTVYGYTF; DNA: TGCGCCAGCAGCCAAGTCCCTACAGTCTATGGCTACACCTTC
D: .; size: .; J: TRBJ2-5; V: TRBV11-2; CDR3: CASSLVGGRAQETQYF; DNA: TGTGCCAGCAGCTTAGTAGGAGGACGGGCTCAAGAGACCCAGTACTTC
D: TRBD1; size: many; J: TRBJ1-1; V: TRBV12-5; CDR3: CASGTGTGMTEAFF; DNA: TGTGCTAGTGGCACCGGGACAGGGATGACTGAAGCTTTCTTT
D: TRBD1; size: many; J: TRBJ2-7; V: TRBV6-2/TRBV6-3; CDR3: CASTGQGVVYEQYF; DNA: TGTGCCAGCACCGGACAGGGTGTGGTGTACGAGCAGTACTTC
D: TRBD2; size: many; J: TRBJ2-1; V: TRBV11-1; CDR3: CASSLARSGRSDEQFF; DNA: TGTGCCAGCAGCTTAGCTCGAAGCGGGAGATCGGATGAGCAGTTCTTC
D: .; size: many; J: TRBJ1-5; V: TRBV15; CDR3: CATSRGQLNQPQHF; DNA: TGTGCCACCAGCAGGGGACAACTAAATCAGCCCCAGCATTTT
D: TRBD1; size: .; J: TRBJ2-3; V: TRBV20-1; CDR3: CSARERGPRADTQYF; DNA: TGCAGTGCTAGAGAAAGGGGGCCCAGGGCAGATACGCAGTATTTT
D: .; size: many; J: TRBJ2-3; V: TRBV30; CDR3: CAWSVGGVSTDTQYF; DNA: TGTGCCTGGTCTGTCGGCGGAGTGAGCACAGATACGCAGTATTTT
D: .; size: many; J: TRBJ1-5; V: TRBV2; CDR3: CASSDTLGRASPQHF; DNA: TGTGCCAGCAGTGATACTCTAGGCAGGGCTTCCCCCCAGCATTTT
D: .; size: few; J: TRBJ2-3; V: TRBV6-5; CDR3: CASSLNRPSTDTQYF; DNA: TGTGCCAGCAGCTTAAACAGACCTAGCACAGATACGCAGTATTTT
D: TRBD2; size: .; J: TRBJ2-1; V: TRBV20-1; CDR3: CSADPPSGVYNEQFF; DNA: TGCAGTGCTGACCCACCTAGCGGAGTCTACAATGAGCAGTTCTTC
D: .; size: .; J: TRBJ2-7; V: TRBV21-1; CDR3: CASSIRPGGYF; DNA: TGTGCCAGCAGCATCCGGCCGGGAGGGTACTTC